The 9 T cell receptor beta chains given below trace back to one sample, sequenced in a study of OX40 agonist ivuxolimab in advanced cancers. The assay was immunoSEQ multiplex PCR, and TCRdb's table has in-frame clones only and misses some. Among nearly 80,000 clones, 84% were seen once, and the ten largest hold 0.4% to 0.5%. The sequenced sample was CD4+ or CD8+ T cells sorted from blood, obtained in a trial of the OX40 agonist ivuxolimab. The receptors were sampled from an adult with an advanced solid tumor such as melanoma, head and neck, liver or kidney cancer.

The rearrangement joins TRBV7-9 to TRBJ1-1, with no clear D. CDR3 length: 12 residues. The germline gives CDR1 SEHNR, CDR2 FQNEAQ (reference sequence). V was cut by 1 base and J by 7 bases, with 7 bases left in between. The chain's CDR3 is CASSLESYEAFF. The DNA of the CDR3 is TGTGCCAGCAGCTTAGAGTCGTATGAAGCTTTCTTT.

The rearrangement links TRBV7-2 to TRBJ2-3; possibly TRBD1 for D (5 bases). V lost 3 bases, J lost 2 bases, and 12 bases lay in between. CDR1 and CDR2 (germline): SGHTA, FQGNSA. CDR3 size: 15 residues. The CDR3 region is CASSFLRQITDTQYF. The DNA of the CDR3 is TGTGCCAGCAGCTTTTTACGACAGATCACAGATACGCAGTATTTT.

The chain uses TRBV28 and TRBJ1-5, with TRBD1 identical over 7 bases. CDR1 is MDHEN and CDR2 is SYDVKM in the germline V gene. V was pared by 8 bases and J by 5 bases, with 15 bases of the junction left unmatched. CDR3 length: 16 amino acids. The CDR3 DNA reads as TGTGCCAGCCGTCCCCCCGGACAGGTGGGGGATCAGCCCCAGCATTTT. Its protein product is CASRPPGQVGDQPQHF.

This chain connects TRBV1 to TRBJ2-7; the tabulated D call, TRBD2, remains unverified against the DNA. TRBV1 is deemed a pseudogene. The CDR3 is 24 amino acids. The CDR3 region is CTSSQVNGGALYMRLCRPIHEQYV. The CDR3 DNA is TGCACCAGCAGCCAAGTTAACGGGGGGGCTTTATATATGCGGCTGTGCCGCCCCATTCACGAGCAGTACGTC.

The J gene is TRBJ1-2, the V gene TRBV5-6; a possible D gene is TRBD1 (5 bases). The germline V gene encodes CDR1 SGHDT and CDR2 YYEEEE. The CDR3 totals 13 residues. Between the trimmed V and J ends, which lost 5 bases and 8 bases, there was a span of 16 bases. The CDR3 reads CASRAVQGGGYTF. The CDR3 region has the DNA TGTGCCAGCAGAGCAGTTCAGGGAGGAGGCTACACCTTC.

J is TRBJ2-3 and V is TRBV25-1; tentative D call: TRBD2 (7 bases). This CDR3 spans 13 amino acids. The germline V gene has CDR1 MGHDK and CDR2 SYGVNS. V lost 7 bases and J 6 bases, leaving 14 bases between the germline ends. The CDR3, as DNA: TGTGCCAGCACGTCGGGGGGCAGGGATACGCAGTATTTT. As protein: CASTSGGRDTQYF.

This chain connects TRBV9 to TRBJ1-6; the D gene is possibly TRBD1 (6 bases). Trimming took 0 bases from V and 4 from J, leaving 20 bases between them. This CDR3 spans 19 amino acids. Looked up from germline, CDR1 is SGDLS and CDR2 is YYNGEE. CDR3 amino acids: CASSVEPGDPNEYNSPLHF. The CDR3 nucleotides are TGTGCCAGCAGCGTAGAGCCAGGGGACCCAAACGAATATAATTCACCCCTCCACTTT. The whole variable domain, remainder taken from reference TRBV9 and TRBJ1-6, is DSGVTQTPKHLITATGQRVTLRCSPRSGDLSVYWYQQSLDQGLQFLIQYYNGEERAKGNILERFSAQQFPDLHSELNLSSLELGDSALYFCASSVEPGDPNEYNSPLHFGNGTRLTVT.

This clone was observed at least ten times. The rearrangement links TRBV2 to TRBJ1-1, with D maybe TRBD1 (6 bases). Germline CDR1 SNHLY, CDR2 FYNNEI. The V and J ends lost 11 bases and 5 bases respectively, with 15 bases between them. This CDR3 contains 12 residues. The CDR3 sequence: CAGYRVGTEAFF. The CDR3 DNA follows: TGTGCCGGCTACAGGGTAGGAACTGAAGCTTTCTTT.

A word on this clone: This sample also contains other DNA sequences that code for the same CDR3. The rearrangement uses TRBV27 and TRBJ1-1, with unresolved D. The CDR3 consists of 15 residues. Germline lookup yields CDR1 MNHEY and CDR2 SMNVEV (reference sequence). V lost 2 bases, J lost 0 bases, and 10 bases lay in between. The CDR3 loop reads CASSLKRGMNTEAFF. CDR3 nucleotide sequence: TGTGCCAGCAGTTTAAAACGGGGAATGAACACTGAAGCTTTCTTT.